This record covers a single T cell receptor (beta chain). Its target is not known. Measured with immunoSEQ multiplex PCR; TCRdb has only the in-frame clones, and not every one. The profile shows some 110,000 clones, about 87% of them singletons. This sample stems from a study of T cell responses to AZD1222 COVID-19 vaccine. About the study: The study pooled second doses at about 4 or about 12 weeks.

Whole-study findings and limits: Repertoires were obtained only post-peak T cell response. Across the whole spike, CD4 TCRs peaked at regions 160-218 and 743-854.

This CDR3 region has 11 residues. Germline V lookup: CDR1 SGHNT, CDR2 YYREEE (reference sequence). Trimming left V 2 bases short and J 5 bases short, with 5 bases between. V and J are TRBV5-4 and TRBJ2-7; D unclear. Sequencing was performed on peripheral blood, taken on day 0 of AZD1222 vaccination. The TCR was taken from an adult in good health. CDR3: CASSFLDEQYF. CDR3 nucleotides: TGTGCCAGCAGCTTCCTGGACGAGCAGTACTTC.